Following are 8 T cell receptor beta chains from one sample sequenced in a study of glioma-infiltrating T cells after dendritic cell vaccination. The protocol was immunoSEQ multiplex PCR, while the TCRdb copy is restricted to in-frame clones and leaves out a portion. The sample yields about 100,000 clones, approximately 80% seen once. Time point in this sample: after dendritic cell vaccination, including at tumor progression/relapse. The material sequenced was blood, taken after dendritic cell vaccination. These receptors were collected from a human donor with glioblastoma.

This clone was detected only once. The chain uses TRBV29-1 and TRBJ1-1, with D perhaps matching TRBD1 (6 bases). There are 13 residues in the CDR3. Germline V gene lookup returns CDR1 SQVTM and CDR2 ANQGSEA. Trimming shortened V by 4 bases and J by 5 bases, and 14 bases separated the two germline ends. In nucleotides, the CDR3 is TGCAGCGTTGGTCAGAACACAGGGACTGAAGCTTTCTTT. Its protein is CSVGQNTGTEAFF.

The chain links TRBV4-1 to TRBJ2-1, with TRBD2 matching over 14 bases. The V segment lost 0 bases and the J segment 11 bases; nucleotides outside the gene matches: 3. This CDR3 is built from 15 residues. The germline V gene encodes CDR1 MGHRA and CDR2 YSYEKL. The CDR3 DNA sequence: TGCGCCAGCAGCCAAGAAGGACTAGCGGGAGGTAAGCAGTTCTTC. Its translation is CASSQEGLAGGKQFF.

The genes are TRBV19 and TRBJ1-3; no definite D call. The CDR3 totals 17 residues. Deletions cut 7 bases from V and 0 bases from J, with 19 bases between. Germline V gene lookup returns CDR1 LNHDA and CDR2 SQIVND (reference sequence). In DNA, the CDR3 is TGTGCCAGTACCCTAACCCAACAGAGCCTCTCTGGAAACACCATATATTTT. Translation gives CASTLTQQSLSGNTIYF.

This chain links TRBV7-9 with TRBJ2-7, with 7 bases fitting TRBD1. The germline V gene encodes CDR1 SEHNR and CDR2 FQNEAQ (reference sequence). The CDR3 runs to 14 residues. J gave up 3 bases and V 5 bases, and 7 bases lay outside the gene matches. Written as DNA, the CDR3 is TGTGCCAGCAGCGCCATACAGGGGATCTACGAGCAGTACTTC. Residues: CASSAIQGIYEQYF. Looking up the rest from reference TRBV7-9 and TRBJ2-7 gives the full variable domain: DTGVSQNPRHKITKRGQNVTFRCDPISEHNRLYWYRQTLGQGPEFLTYFQNEAQLEKSRLLSDRFSAERPKGSFSTLEIQRTEQGDSAMYLCASSAIQGIYEQYFGPGTRLTVT.

The V gene is TRBV30, the J gene TRBJ2-1; D may be TRBD2 (6 bases). Germline values: CDR1 GTSNPN, CDR2 SVGIG (reference sequence). The V end was cut by 3 bases, the J end by 9 bases, with 15 bases between. There are 13 residues in the CDR3. Written as DNA, the CDR3 is TGTGCCTGGAGCGGGGTGTTCGGGAGTGAGCAGTTCTTC. Translation: CAWSGVFGSEQFF.

V is TRBV19 and J is TRBJ2-7, with TRBD2 matching over 11 bases. The CDR3 is 15 amino acids. Germline V CDR1 and CDR2: LNHDA, SQIVND (reference sequence). Trimming at V came to 3 bases and at J to 2 bases, leaving 3 bases not matched to a gene. The CDR3 loop reads CASSILAGGPYEQYF. DNA for the CDR3: TGTGCCAGTAGTATTCTAGCGGGAGGCCCCTACGAGCAGTACTTC.

The chain joins TRBV4-2 to TRBJ1-5, with TRBD1 identical over 7 bases. V lost 0 bases, J lost 6 bases, and 5 bases stayed unmatched. The length of the CDR3 is 15 residues. Germline V gene data show CDR1 as LGHNA and CDR2 as YNFKEQ. The CDR3 is CASSQDWAGGQPQHF. DNA of the CDR3: TGTGCCAGCAGCCAAGATTGGGCAGGGGGTCAGCCCCAGCATTTT.

J is TRBJ2-5 and V is TRBV29-1, with TRBD1 matching over 7 bases. CDR3 length: 14 amino acids. Losses at the gene ends were 4 bases for V and 2 bases for J; bases not matched to a gene: 7. Germline V gene lookup returns CDR1 SQVTM and CDR2 ANQGSEA. The CDR3 nucleotides are TGCAGCGTTGGAGAGGGGGCTTTACAAGAGACCCAGTACTTC. Protein sequence: CSVGEGALQETQYF.